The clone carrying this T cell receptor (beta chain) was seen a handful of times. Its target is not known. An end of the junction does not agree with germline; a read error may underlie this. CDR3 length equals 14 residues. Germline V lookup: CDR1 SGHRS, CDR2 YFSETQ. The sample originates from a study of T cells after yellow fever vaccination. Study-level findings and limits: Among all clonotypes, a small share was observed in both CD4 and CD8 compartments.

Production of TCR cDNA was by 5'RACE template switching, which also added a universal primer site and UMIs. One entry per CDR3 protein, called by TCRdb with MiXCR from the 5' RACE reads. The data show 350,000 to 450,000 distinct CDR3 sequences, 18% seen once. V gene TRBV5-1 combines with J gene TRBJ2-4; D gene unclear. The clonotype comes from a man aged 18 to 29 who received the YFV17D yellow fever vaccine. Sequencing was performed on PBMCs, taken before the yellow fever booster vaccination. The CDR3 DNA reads TGCTCCAGCAGCTTGGACCTGAGCGAAAACATTCAGTACTTC. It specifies CSSSLDLSENIQYF.